Listed below are T cell receptor beta chains from one sample, sequenced in a study of control samples from healthy donors and cancer patients. The table came from immunoSEQ multiplex PCR; TCRdb's copy has only in-frame clones and leaves some out. Here the sample spans 150,000 or so clones, approximately 93% being singletons. Sequenced: blood. These receptor sequences come from a man aged 18 to 29 in good health. Each CDR3 is given with its conserved first and last residue. The order of the fields is D gene, clone size, V gene, J gene, CDR3 protein, CDR3 DNA. A D gene is named only where the DNA matches it firmly. Part of the rows lack a size; the others show once, few, many or a class for expanded clones.

D gene: TRBD2
clone size: -
V gene: TRBV4-2
J gene: TRBJ2-3
CDR3 protein: CASSQDETSGLGRWDTQYF
CDR3 DNA: TGTGCCAGCAGCCAAGACGAGACTAGCGGGTTGGGGCGATGGGATACGCAGTATTTT

D gene: -
clone size: once
V gene: TRBV9
J gene: TRBJ2-3
CDR3 protein: CASSVGPNTDTQYF
CDR3 DNA: TGTGCCAGCAGCGTAGGACCGAACACAGATACGCAGTATTTT

D gene: TRBD1
clone size: -
V gene: TRBV18
J gene: TRBJ2-7
CDR3 protein: CASSPGTGVNEQYF
CDR3 DNA: TGTGCCAGCTCCCCCGGGACAGGGGTAAACGAGCAGTACTTC

D gene: TRBD2
clone size: once
V gene: TRBV10-3
J gene: TRBJ2-1
CDR3 protein: CAISDRKGGRNHSEQFF
CDR3 DNA: TGTGCCATCAGTGATAGGAAAGGCGGGAGGAATCACAGTGAGCAGTTCTTC

D gene: TRBD1
clone size: -
V gene: TRBV6-6
J gene: TRBJ1-6
CDR3 protein: CASSLDREFNSPLHF
CDR3 DNA: TGTGCCAGCAGCCTGGACAGGGAATTTAATTCACCCCTCCACTTT

D gene: -
clone size: -
V gene: TRBV30
J gene: TRBJ2-3
CDR3 protein: CAWSIAGSTDTQYF
CDR3 DNA: TGTGCCTGGAGTATCGCGGGGAGCACAGATACGCAGTATTTT

D gene: -
clone size: -
V gene: TRBV7-9
J gene: TRBJ2-3
CDR3 protein: CASRGSTDTQYF
CDR3 DNA: TGTGCCAGCAGGGGCAGCACAGATACGCAGTATTTT

D gene: -
clone size: -
V gene: TRBV6-5
J gene: TRBJ1-1
CDR3 protein: CASRGLEAFF
CDR3 DNA: TGTGCCAGCAGGGGTTTGGAAGCTTTCTTT

D gene: -
clone size: once
V gene: TRBV20-1
J gene: TRBJ1-2
CDR3 protein: CSARARVGYTF
CDR3 DNA: TGCAGTGCTCGGGCCCGGGTCGGCTACACCTTC

D gene: -
clone size: -
V gene: TRBV6-5
J gene: TRBJ1-1
CDR3 protein: CAHNGAGRAFF
CDR3 DNA: TGTGCCCACAATGGGGCAGGACGAGCTTTCTTT

D gene: TRBD2
clone size: -
V gene: TRBV11-3
J gene: TRBJ2-2
CDR3 protein: CASSPWGGSHGGELFF
CDR3 DNA: TGTGCCAGCAGCCCCTGGGGAGGGTCCCACGGCGGGGAGCTGTTTTTT

D gene: TRBD1
clone size: -
V gene: TRBV5-8
J gene: TRBJ2-7
CDR3 protein: CASSLDPTGAYEQYF
CDR3 DNA: TGTGCCAGCAGCTTGGACCCTACAGGGGCCTACGAGCAGTACTTC

D gene: -
clone size: -
V gene: TRBV13
J gene: TRBJ2-2
CDR3 protein: CASTAHTVNTGELFF
CDR3 DNA: TGTGCCAGCACCGCCCATACAGTGAACACCGGGGAGCTGTTTTTT

D gene: -
clone size: -
V gene: TRBV2
J gene: TRBJ1-1
CDR3 protein: CASIGAEAFF
CDR3 DNA: TGTGCCAGCATCGGGGCTGAAGCTTTCTTT

D gene: -
clone size: -
V gene: TRBV5-4
J gene: TRBJ1-2
CDR3 protein: CASSLVMDGYTF
CDR3 DNA: TGTGCCAGCAGCTTGGTCATGGATGGCTACACCTTC

D gene: -
clone size: once
V gene: TRBV7-6
J gene: TRBJ2-3
CDR3 protein: CASSPGLGGPTDTQYF
CDR3 DNA: TGTGCCAGCAGCCCTGGATTGGGAGGTCCCACAGATACGCAGTATTTT

D gene: -
clone size: -
V gene: TRBV10-2
J gene: TRBJ1-1
CDR3 protein: CASSSPVTEAFF
CDR3 DNA: TGCGCCAGCAGCTCTCCAGTAACTGAAGCTTTCTTT

D gene: TRBD1
clone size: -
V gene: TRBV28
J gene: TRBJ2-7
CDR3 protein: CASSWDRGAASYEQYF
CDR3 DNA: TGTGCCAGCAGTTGGGACAGGGGGGCAGCCTCCTACGAGCAGTACTTC

D gene: TRBD1
clone size: -
V gene: TRBV7-8
J gene: TRBJ2-7
CDR3 protein: CASSLGQNYEQYF
CDR3 DNA: TGTGCCAGCAGCCTGGGACAGAACTACGAGCAGTACTTC

D gene: -
clone size: -
V gene: TRBV30
J gene: TRBJ1-1
CDR3 protein: CAWSTRATEAFF
CDR3 DNA: TGTGCCTGGAGTACAAGGGCCACTGAAGCTTTCTTT

D gene: TRBD2
clone size: -
V gene: TRBV5-1
J gene: TRBJ2-1
CDR3 protein: CASSSQAGGPDEQFF
CDR3 DNA: TGCGCCAGCAGCTCGCAAGCGGGGGGGCCAGATGAGCAGTTCTTC

D gene: -
clone size: -
V gene: TRBV25-1
J gene: TRBJ2-7
CDR3 protein: CASSESSRGFYF
CDR3 DNA: TGTGCCAGCAGTGAATCCTCGAGGGGGTTTTACTTC

D gene: -
clone size: -
V gene: TRBV5-1
J gene: TRBJ2-5
CDR3 protein: CASSHRRNPQETQYF
CDR3 DNA: TGCGCCAGCAGCCACAGACGGAATCCCCAAGAGACCCAGTACTTC

D gene: -
clone size: -
V gene: TRBV28
J gene: TRBJ2-1
CDR3 protein: CASSFPTFDEQFF
CDR3 DNA: TGTGCCAGCAGTTTCCCCACCTTTGATGAGCAGTTCTTC

D gene: -
clone size: -
V gene: TRBV29-1
J gene: TRBJ1-1
CDR3 protein: CSVSTLFTGNTEAFF
CDR3 DNA: TGCAGCGTTTCGACCCTCTTTACGGGGAACACTGAAGCTTTCTTT

D gene: -
clone size: -
V gene: TRBV2
J gene: TRBJ1-1
CDR3 protein: CASSPGPPTFTEAFF
CDR3 DNA: TGTGCCAGCAGCCCAGGGCCCCCTACGTTCACTGAAGCTTTCTTT

D gene: -
clone size: -
V gene: TRBV7-9
J gene: TRBJ2-1
CDR3 protein: CASSFWSEQFF
CDR3 DNA: TGTGCCAGCAGCTTCTGGAGTGAGCAGTTCTTC

D gene: -
clone size: -
V gene: TRBV19
J gene: TRBJ1-5
CDR3 protein: CASSIRGRQPQHF
CDR3 DNA: -

D gene: -
clone size: -
V gene: TRBV7-9
J gene: TRBJ1-5
CDR3 protein: CASSNRDQPQHF
CDR3 DNA: TGTGCCAGCAGCAATAGAGATCAGCCCCAGCATTTT

D gene: -
clone size: -
V gene: TRBV15
J gene: TRBJ2-1
CDR3 protein: CATSRDYSSYNEQFF
CDR3 DNA: TGTGCCACCAGCAGAGACTACAGCTCCTACAATGAGCAGTTCTTC

D gene: -
clone size: -
V gene: TRBV30
J gene: TRBJ1-3
CDR3 protein: CAWSLGTSGNTIYF
CDR3 DNA: TGTGCCTGGAGTCTAGGGACTTCTGGAAACACCATATATTTT

D gene: -
clone size: -
V gene: TRBV14
J gene: TRBJ2-7
CDR3 protein: CASSLWQLAYEQYF
CDR3 DNA: TGTGCCAGCAGCCTGTGGCAGTTGGCCTACGAGCAGTACTTC

D gene: -
clone size: -
V gene: TRBV30
J gene: TRBJ1-2
CDR3 protein: CAWSRGGWDYGYTF
CDR3 DNA: TGTGCCTGGAGTAGAGGAGGGTGGGACTATGGCTACACCTTC

D gene: -
clone size: -
V gene: TRBV18
J gene: TRBJ1-4
CDR3 protein: CASSPQGNEKLFF
CDR3 DNA: TGTGCCAGCTCACCCCAGGGGAATGAAAAACTGTTTTTT

D gene: TRBD1
clone size: once
V gene: TRBV9
J gene: TRBJ2-3
CDR3 protein: CASSLKQGTDTQYF
CDR3 DNA: TGTGCCAGCAGCCTAAAACAGGGGACAGATACGCAGTATTTT

D gene: -
clone size: once
V gene: TRBV6-5
J gene: TRBJ1-1
CDR3 protein: CASTTGGAEAFF
CDR3 DNA: TGTGCCAGCACGACCGGAGGAGCTGAAGCTTTCTTT

D gene: TRBD1
clone size: -
V gene: TRBV6-5
J gene: TRBJ1-2
CDR3 protein: CASGTGYGYTF
CDR3 DNA: TGTGCCAGCGGGACAGGCTATGGCTACACCTTC

D gene: TRBD1
clone size: -
V gene: TRBV6-1
J gene: TRBJ2-7
CDR3 protein: CASSEIGQGSYEQYF
CDR3 DNA: TGTGCCAGCAGTGAAATCGGACAGGGATCCTACGAGCAGTACTTC

D gene: -
clone size: -
V gene: TRBV5-6
J gene: TRBJ2-2
CDR3 protein: CASSLDGTGELFF
CDR3 DNA: TGTGCCAGCAGCCTGGACGGTACCGGGGAGCTGTTTTTT

D gene: -
clone size: once
V gene: TRBV6-1
J gene: TRBJ1-2
CDR3 protein: CAGSEAVTRAWGYTF
CDR3 DNA: TGTGCCGGCAGTGAAGCGGTGACGAGGGCGTGGGGCTACACCTTC

D gene: -
clone size: -
V gene: TRBV11-3
J gene: TRBJ2-4
CDR3 protein: CASSLDPEGIQYF
CDR3 DNA: TGTGCCAGCAGCTTAGATCCGGAGGGCATTCAGTACTTC

D gene: -
clone size: -
V gene: TRBV19
J gene: TRBJ1-2
CDR3 protein: CASSMAQFGYYGYTF
CDR3 DNA: TGTGCCAGTAGTATGGCACAGTTTGGATACTATGGCTACACCTTC

D gene: -
clone size: -
V gene: TRBV27
J gene: TRBJ1-4
CDR3 protein: CASSQSRATNEKLFF
CDR3 DNA: TGTGCCAGCAGCCAATCCAGGGCAACTAATGAAAAACTGTTTTTT

D gene: -
clone size: -
V gene: TRBV7-3
J gene: TRBJ2-7
CDR3 protein: CASSFQGGSSSYEQYF
CDR3 DNA: TGTGCCAGCAGCTTTCAAGGGGGGAGTTCCTCCTACGAGCAGTACTTC

D gene: -
clone size: -
V gene: TRBV28
J gene: TRBJ1-3
CDR3 protein: CASIPGGTPSGNTIYF
CDR3 DNA: TGTGCCAGCATTCCTGGGGGGACTCCCTCTGGAAACACCATATATTTT